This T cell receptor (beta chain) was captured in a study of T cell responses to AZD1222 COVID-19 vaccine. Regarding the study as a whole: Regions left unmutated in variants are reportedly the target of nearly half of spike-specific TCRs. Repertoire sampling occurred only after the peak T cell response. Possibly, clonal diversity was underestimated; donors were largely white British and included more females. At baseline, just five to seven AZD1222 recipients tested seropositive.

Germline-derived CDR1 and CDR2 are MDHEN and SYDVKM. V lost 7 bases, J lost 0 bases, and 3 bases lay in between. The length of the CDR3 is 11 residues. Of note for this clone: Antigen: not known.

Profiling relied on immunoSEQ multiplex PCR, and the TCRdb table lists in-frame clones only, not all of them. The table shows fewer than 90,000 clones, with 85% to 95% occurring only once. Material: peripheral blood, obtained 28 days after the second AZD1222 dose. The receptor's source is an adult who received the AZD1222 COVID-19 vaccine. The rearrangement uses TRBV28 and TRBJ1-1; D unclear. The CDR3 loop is CASIMNTEAFF. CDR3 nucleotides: TGTGCCAGCATAATGAACACTGAAGCTTTCTTT.